Detailed here is one T cell receptor (beta chain). Its antigen is undetermined. These data belong to a study of post-analysis software for immune sequencing data. Whole-study findings and limits: Batch-matched samples strongly co-clustered by F measure. Comparison of patients with controls showed 4 to 6 TRBV segments more frequent in patients, TRBV5-6, TRBV5-1 and TRBV20-1 among them.

Incorporated into the TCR beta cDNA libraries were unique molecular identifiers, which served to reduce PCR and sequencing biases. From the PCR reads, TCRdb called clonotypes with MiXCR, one entry per CDR3 protein. The data show 650,000 to 900,000 distinct CDR3 sequences, with under 60% seen just once and roughly 4.5% held by the top ten. CDR3 length: 15 amino acids. Trimming pared 3 bases from V and 5 bases from J, leaving 16 bases between. Germline V lookup: CDR1 MNHEY, CDR2 SMNVEV (reference sequence). The chain recombines TRBV27 with TRBJ1-2; no clear D gene. The sequenced sample was blood. This TCR was sampled from a girl aged 10-17 years with multiple sclerosis. As DNA, the CDR3 is TGTGCCAGCAGTTTCTCTGCAGGTGCGATTTATGGCTACACCTTC. Translation gives CASSFSAGAIYGYTF.